This section outlines one T cell receptor beta chain sequence together with its context. The sample originates from a study of blood T cells in healthy people across ages. Each sample gave at least 6.5 million isolated PBMCs. Then a second PCR, running roughly 7 to 12 cycles, was carried out with a sample-barcoded 5' primer and a J-beta primer mix. Each TCR beta cDNA got a 12-nucleotide random molecular identifier. MiXCR was run by TCRdb on the 5' RACE reads, yielding one entry per CDR3 protein. The sample has 950,000 to 1,200,000 distinct CDR3 sequences, 35% to 40% seen once. Trimming took 0 bases from V and 6 from J, leaving 13 bases between them. The CDR3 is 15 amino acids. Germline V gives CDR1 LGHDT, CDR2 YNNKEL (reference sequence).

This TCR came from a man in his late teens or twenties in good health. The sequencing sample was made of blood. The chain links TRBV3-1 to TRBJ2-3; either TRBD1 or TRBD2 may supply D (5 bases each). The CDR3: CASSQDRGEVDTQYF. The CDR3, as DNA: TGTGCCAGCAGCCAAGATCGAGGGGAAGTGGATACGCAGTATTTT.